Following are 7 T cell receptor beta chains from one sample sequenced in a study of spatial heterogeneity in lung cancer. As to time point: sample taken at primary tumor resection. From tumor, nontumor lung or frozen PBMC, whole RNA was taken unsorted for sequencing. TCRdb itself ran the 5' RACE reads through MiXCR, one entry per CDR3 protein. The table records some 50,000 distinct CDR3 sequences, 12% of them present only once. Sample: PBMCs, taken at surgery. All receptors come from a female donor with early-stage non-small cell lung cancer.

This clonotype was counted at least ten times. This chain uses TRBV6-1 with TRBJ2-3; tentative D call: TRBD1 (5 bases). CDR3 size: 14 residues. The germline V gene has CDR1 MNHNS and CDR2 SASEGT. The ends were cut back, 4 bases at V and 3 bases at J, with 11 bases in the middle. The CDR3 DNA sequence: TGTGCCAGCAGTGCCTCACAGGTGACAGATACGCAGTATTTT. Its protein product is CASSASQVTDTQYF.

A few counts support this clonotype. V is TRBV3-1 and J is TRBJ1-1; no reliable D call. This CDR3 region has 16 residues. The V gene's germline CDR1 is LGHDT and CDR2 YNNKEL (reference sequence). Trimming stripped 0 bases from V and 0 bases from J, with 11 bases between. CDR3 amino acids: CASSQDIGRMNTEAFF. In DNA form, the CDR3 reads TGTGCCAGCAGCCAAGATATAGGCCGCATGAACACTGAAGCTTTCTTT.

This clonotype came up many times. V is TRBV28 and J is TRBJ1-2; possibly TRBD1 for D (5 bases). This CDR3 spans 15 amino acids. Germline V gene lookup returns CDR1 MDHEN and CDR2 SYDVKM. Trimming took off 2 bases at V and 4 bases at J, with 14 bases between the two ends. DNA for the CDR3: TGTGCCAGCAGTTTAAGCCGTTCAGGGCTCTATGGCTACACCTTC. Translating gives CASSLSRSGLYGYTF.

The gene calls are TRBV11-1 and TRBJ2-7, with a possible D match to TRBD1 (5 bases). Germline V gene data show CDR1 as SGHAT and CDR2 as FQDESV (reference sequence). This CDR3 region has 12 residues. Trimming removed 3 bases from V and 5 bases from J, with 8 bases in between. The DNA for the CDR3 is TGTGCCAGCAGCTTGCAGGGAAACGAGCAGTACTTC. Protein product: CASSLQGNEQYF.

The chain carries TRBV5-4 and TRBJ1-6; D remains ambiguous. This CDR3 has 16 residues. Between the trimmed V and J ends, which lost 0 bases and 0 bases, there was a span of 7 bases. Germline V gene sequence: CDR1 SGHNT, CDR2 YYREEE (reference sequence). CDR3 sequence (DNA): TGTGCCAGCAGCTTGGCAGGCAGCTCCTATAATTCACCCCTCCACTTT. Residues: CASSLAGSSYNSPLHF.

CDR3 DNA: TGTGCCAGCAGCCTAACAACGAACACTGAAGCTTTCTTT. Translating gives CASSLTTNTEAFF. The rearrangement uses TRBV7-2 and TRBJ1-1; D call uncertain. This CDR3 comprises 13 residues. V was pared by 5 bases and J by 1 base, with 8 bases between. The germline V gene encodes CDR1 SGHTA and CDR2 FQGNSA.

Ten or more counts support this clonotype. CDR3 nucleotides: TGTGCCAGCAGCTTAGCTCCCGCAGGGTATGACTATGGCTACACCTTC. Encoded protein: CASSLAPAGYDYGYTF. The chain links TRBV7-6 to TRBJ1-2; D may be TRBD1 (5 bases). Trimming removed 0 bases from V and 3 bases from J, with 14 bases in between. The CDR3 has 16 residues. Germline loops: CDR1 SGHVS, CDR2 FNYEAQ.